Each of the 9 T cell receptor beta chains below was sequenced from the same sample in a study of T cell repertoires in ileal Crohn's disease. The time point here: neoterminal ileum biopsy at postoperative endoscopy, about 6 months after surgery. TCRdb's table, derived via immunoSEQ multiplex PCR, lists solely in-frame clones and lacks some. The table records around 15,000 clones, around 78% of them present only once. The sample consisted of ileal tissue. The receptor source for this set is an adult with Crohn's disease.

This clone was recorded only once. The CDR3 is CASSFDREAFYGYTF. CDR3 DNA sequence: TGTGCCAGTAGTTTTGACAGGGAAGCCTTCTATGGCTACACCTTC. This chain connects TRBV19 to TRBJ1-2; 7 nucleotides line up with TRBD1. The germline V gene has CDR1 LNHDA and CDR2 SQIVND (reference sequence). CDR3 length: 15 residues. The ends lost 5 bases at V and 4 bases at J; junction bases unmatched: 10.

J is TRBJ2-3 and V is TRBV7-2; 12 bases are a match to TRBD2. Trimming took 10 bases from V and 4 from J; bases not matched to a gene: 6. The CDR3 sequence is 14 residues long. Germline V lookup: CDR1 SGHTA, CDR2 FQGNSA. The CDR3 region is CANRLAGAADTQYF. The CDR3 DNA sequence: TGTGCCAACCGACTAGCGGGAGCTGCAGATACGCAGTATTTT.

This clone was found once. This chain links TRBV4-1 with TRBJ1-3; tentative D call: TRBD1 (5 bases). V lost 1 base and J 2 bases, leaving 9 bases between the germline ends. Looked up from germline, CDR1 is MGHRA and CDR2 is YSYEKL. CDR3 length equals 15 residues. This CDR3 is CASSQVVGAGNTIYF. The CDR3 region has the DNA TGCGCCAGCAGCCAAGTAGTGGGGGCTGGAAACACCATATATTTT.

J is TRBJ1-5 and V is TRBV30; D might be TRBD1 (6 bases). Germline CDR1 reads GTSNPN; CDR2 reads SVGIG (reference sequence). Trimming stripped 2 bases from V and 9 bases from J, with 11 bases between. The CDR3 is 12 amino acids. CDR3 region: CAWSKEGGPQHF. Here the CDR3 DNA reads TGTGCCTGGAGTAAAGAAGGGGGGCCCCAGCATTTT.

This rearrangement joins TRBV5-4 to TRBJ1-1; D unresolved. Looked up from germline, CDR1 is SGHNT and CDR2 is YYREEE (reference sequence). CDR3 length: 12 residues. Trimming took off 2 bases at V and 8 bases at J, with 10 bases between the two ends. The CDR3 reads CASSLIGLEAFF. The CDR3 DNA sequence: TGTGCCAGCAGCTTAATCGGTTTGGAAGCTTTCTTT.

The CDR3 loop reads CASSPGQALYEQYF. The CDR3 DNA reads TGCGCCAGCAGCCCGGGACAGGCCCTCTACGAGCAGTACTTC. This chain joins TRBV4-1 and TRBJ2-7; 8 bases match TRBD1. The CDR3 runs to 14 residues. Germline CDR1 is MGHRA and CDR2 is YSYEKL. The trim removed 4 bases at V and 3 bases at J, leaving 5 bases unmatched.

The chain recombines TRBV7-9 with TRBJ1-1; no reliable D call. Germline lookup yields CDR1 SEHNR and CDR2 FQNEAQ (reference sequence). V lost 3 bases and J lost 2, with 10 bases in between. CDR3 size: 14 residues. CDR3 sequence reads: CASSLEALNTEAFF. The CDR3 nucleotides read TGTGCCAGCAGCTTGGAGGCCCTAAACACTGAAGCTTTCTTT.

The V call is TRBV5-6, the J call TRBJ1-4; D perhaps matches TRBD1 (5 bases). The germline V gene has CDR1 SGHDT and CDR2 YYEEEE. V gave up 0 bases and J gave up 5 bases, with 5 bases separating them. The CDR3 sequence is 13 residues long. The CDR3 region has the DNA TGTGCCAGCAGCTTGGGACAGAATGAAAAACTGTTTTTT. As protein: CASSLGQNEKLFF.

This chain uses TRBV19 with TRBJ2-2; TRBD2 aligns across 9 bases. V shed 3 bases, J shed 4 bases, and the junction held 3 bases outside the gene matches. The CDR3 has 15 amino acids. Per the germline V gene, CDR1 is LNHDA and CDR2 is SQIVND (reference sequence). CDR3 protein: CASSIPTSGTGELFF. CDR3 DNA sequence: TGTGCCAGTAGTATCCCGACTAGCGGCACCGGGGAGCTGTTTTTT.